This TCR beta chain was obtained from a study of beta chain features in type 1 diabetes. Study-level findings and limits: VDJ junctions from type 1 diabetes patients carried fewer insertions and larger deletions.

Remarks on this clone: Its matching antigen is unknown.

Sequenced material consisted of expressed TCRB transcripts (all of the isolated RNA was reverse transcribed). The table came from immunoSEQ multiplex PCR; TCRdb's copy has only in-frame clones and leaves some out. In the table there are 970,000 or so clones, under 20% of which are singletons. Germline CDR1 SGHTA, CDR2 FQGTGA. Trimming removed 2 bases at V and 2 bases at J, with 22 bases between. There are 18 residues in the CDR3. The source is a woman in her late teens or twenties in good health. The gene calls are TRBV7-3 and TRBJ2-7, with D tentatively TRBD1 (7 bases). The sequencing input was naive CD4+ T cells from blood. CDR3 sequence reads: CASSLAQGDWYSTYEQYF. In DNA form, the CDR3 reads TGTGCCAGCAGCTTAGCGCAGGGGGACTGGTACTCAACCTACGAGCAGTACTTC.